Sequencing of this T cell receptor beta chain was carried out in a study of blood T cell repertoires in COVID-19. Germline CDR1 and CDR2: SEHNR and FQNEAQ (reference sequence). V lost 7 bases and J lost 11, with 17 bases in between. The CDR3 spans 13 residues. Clones were read by immunoSEQ multiplex PCR, and TCRdb kept only the in-frame ones, dropping some. The sample includes hundreds of thousands of clones, more than 85% of them seen just once. This clone occurred a few times. Sequences were obtained from PBMCs or T cells enriched from blood (not recorded which). This rearrangement joins TRBV7-9 to TRBJ2-2, with unresolved D. This TCR derives from a young woman who had recovered from COVID-19. Written as DNA, the CDR3 is TGTGCCAGCACCCCTCGAGGCGGTAGTGAGCTGTTTTTT. Protein sequence: CASTPRGGSELFF.